This T cell receptor (beta chain) was captured by sequencing in a study of blood T cell repertoires in COVID-19 (dated by TCRdb to about 2020). Broadly, across the study: The collaborator samples originated in the United States, Italy and Spain and spanned the acute and convalescent phases of COVID-19. The material from the prospective study consisted of cDNA or gDNA derived from T cells, B-cell-depleted T cells, or PBMCs. Deeply sampled blood TCRbeta repertoires from subjects exposed to, actively infected with, or recovered from COVID-19 were included in the dataset. A freely available public database, intended as a resource for researchers studying the immune response to SARS-CoV-2, is where the repertoires were released. Samples were obtained from the ongoing ImmuneRACE study (first 160 participants) and from some 1,200 subjects provided by 6 global collaborators. Nearly every sample came with metadata listing a de-identified subject ID, COVID-19 status, age in years and sex. Where available, HLA class I and class II types were taken from metadata supplied by the sample provider and were not determined by assay-based typing.

Paper-wide results and their limitations: Clinical and demographic metadata were provided uncurated, with the amount varying by source and participant.

TCRbeta CDR3 regions were amplified from genomic DNA using the immunoSEQ Assay, a bias-controlled multiplex PCR. The study's own analysis went as follows. Within the assay, amplification of reference gene primers was used to estimate how many nucleated cells each sample contained. Sequence reads were collapsed and filtered to measure the absolute abundance of every unique TCRbeta CDR3 rearrangement. For each sample, productive Simpson clonality was calculated as the square root of Simpson's diversity index over productive rearrangements. Entries here come from immuneACCESS through TCRdb and include only in-frame sequences with V and J called. Some clones fail to appear in such tables; in the studies checked, an unresolved V gene covers under half of the shortfall, and the cause of the remainder is unknown. V and J calls plus clone size are reproduced from that table; the DNA served to infer D and trimming. This sample is represented by roughly 34,000 clones; 80% of them were singletons. Clones ranked in the top ten supply approximately 30% of the sample.

As regards this clone: No cognate antigen has been identified for it. No much larger clone exists at a distance of one base, and base qualities are not known.

The collaborating institutions used their own protocols to collect whole blood in K2EDTA tubes. Collaborator samples were shipped for TCRbeta analysis as frozen whole blood, isolated PBMCs, or DNA extracted from either sample type. For this chain, trimming is 5 bases at the V end and 2 bases at the J end, and the number of junction bases without a gene match is 4. The CDR3 measures 16 amino acids from cysteine to phenylalanine. Only CDR3 DNA is held: 48 bases, read in frame from base 1. The germline V gene (reference sequence) supplies CDR1 MNHNY and CDR2 SVGAGI. The receptor chain draws on TRBV6-6 and TRBJ2-2, with 11 junctional bases fitting TRBD2. The sequenced sample consisted of peripheral blood. The clonotype was recovered from a man older than 75 with acute or convalescent COVID-19. The DNA sequence follows: TGTGCCAGCAGTCGACTAGCGGGGACCAACACCGGGGAGCTGTTTTTT. Its protein reads: CASSRLAGTNTGELFF.